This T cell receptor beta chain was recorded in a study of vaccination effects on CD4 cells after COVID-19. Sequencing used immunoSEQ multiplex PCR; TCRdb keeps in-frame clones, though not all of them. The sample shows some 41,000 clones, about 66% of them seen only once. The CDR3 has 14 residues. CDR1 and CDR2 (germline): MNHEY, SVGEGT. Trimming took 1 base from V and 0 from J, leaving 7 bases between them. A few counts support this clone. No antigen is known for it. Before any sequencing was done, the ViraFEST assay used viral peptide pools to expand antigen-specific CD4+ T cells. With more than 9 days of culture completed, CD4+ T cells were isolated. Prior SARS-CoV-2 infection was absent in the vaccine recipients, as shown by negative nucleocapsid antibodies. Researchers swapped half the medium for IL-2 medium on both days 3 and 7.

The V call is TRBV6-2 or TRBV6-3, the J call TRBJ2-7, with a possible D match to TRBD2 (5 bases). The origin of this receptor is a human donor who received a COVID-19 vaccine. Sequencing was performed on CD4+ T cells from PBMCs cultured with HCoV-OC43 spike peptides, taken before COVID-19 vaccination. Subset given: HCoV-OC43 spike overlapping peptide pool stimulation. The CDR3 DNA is TGTGCCAGCAGTTACTACGGGGACTCCTACGAGCAGTACTTC. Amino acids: CASSYYGDSYEQYF.